One and the same sample provided the 10 T cell receptor beta chains below, sequenced in a study of T cells after yellow fever vaccination. In TCRdb, the 5' RACE reads were re-called with MiXCR into one record per CDR3 protein. The sample includes about 160,000 distinct CDR3 sequences, 6% to 7.5% of them seen just once. The sequences come from CD4+ T cells sorted from PBMCs, collected 4 to 6 days after the first yellow fever vaccination. These receptors all stem from a man in his late teens or twenties who received the YFV17D yellow fever vaccine.

In this sample, this clonotype turned up many times. The chain links TRBV10-2 to TRBJ2-1; 12 nucleotides match TRBD2. Germline loops: CDR1 WSHSY, CDR2 SAAADI. The V gene end was trimmed by 7 bases and the J gene end by 6 bases; junction bases not matched to a gene: 4. The CDR3 extends over 14 amino acids. The CDR3 DNA is TGCGCCAGCATTACTAGCGGGGGGTTCAATGAGCAGTTCTTC. Encoded protein: CASITSGGFNEQFF.

This clonotype was detected only a few times. The gene calls are TRBV5-1 and TRBJ1-1; D is unclear. The CDR3 runs to 15 residues. In germline, CDR1 is SGHRS, CDR2 YFSETQ. V shed 4 bases and J shed 0 bases, with 13 bases lying between them. CDR3 in amino acids: CASSPMTIMNTEAFF. The CDR3 nucleotides read TGCGCCAGCAGCCCGATGACAATAATGAACACTGAAGCTTTCTTT.

Comments on this clonotype: With a much larger clone just one base away, this may be a read error. The chain carries TRBV3-1 and TRBJ2-7, with 7 bases identical to TRBD1. CDR3 length: 14 residues. Looked up from germline, CDR1 is LGHDT and CDR2 is YNNKEL (reference sequence). The CDR3 sequence is CASSQVQTGNELYF. The CDR3 bases are TGTGCCAGCAGCCAAGTGCAGACAGGGAACGAGCTGTACTTC.

This clonotype was picked up one time. A clone one base away is much larger, so this may be a read error. This chain joins TRBV5-5 and TRBJ2-4; 10 nucleotides match TRBD1. CDR1 is SGHKS, CDR2 YYEKEE, per germline (reference sequence). The CDR3 extends over 16 amino acids. CDR3 sequence: CASSWGQGIANNIQYF. The CDR3 nucleotides read TGTGCCAGCAGCTGGGGACAGGGGATAGCCAATAACATTCAGTACTTC. The full variable domain, rest sourced from reference TRBV5-5 and TRBJ2-4, is DAGVTQSPTHLIKTRGQQVTLRCSPISGHKSVSWYQQVLGQGPQFIFQYYEKEERGRGNFPDRFSARQFPNYSSELNVNALLLGDSALYLCASSWGQGIANNIQYFGAGTRLSVL.

This clonotype is deemed medium-sized. V usage is TRBV7-2 and J usage is TRBJ2-3; TRBD2 agrees at 8 bases. This CDR3 contains 15 residues. Germline-derived CDR1 and CDR2 are SGHTA and FQGNSA. V lost 5 bases, J lost 2 bases, and 6 bases stayed unmatched. For the CDR3, the DNA is TGTGCCAGCAGCCCGGGGGGGCCCCTCACAGATACGCAGTATTTT. It translates to CASSPGGPLTDTQYF.

This clonotype has ten or more counts. The chain is built from TRBV18 and TRBJ2-7, with 7 bases lining up with TRBD2. Germline assignment: CDR1 KGHSH and CDR2 LQKENI. The CDR3 covers 15 residues. The junction had 6 bases not matched to a gene; V was cut back by 2 bases and J by 2 bases. This CDR3 is CASSPGPAGTYEQYV. The CDR3 DNA reads TGTGCCAGCTCACCAGGACCAGCGGGGACCTACGAGCAGTACGTC.

In its sample, this clonotype was seen many times. The genes are TRBV18 and TRBJ2-1, with 9 bases identical to TRBD2. This CDR3 comprises 14 residues. V shed 2 bases and J 10 bases; nucleotides not matched to a gene: 6. Germline V gives CDR1 KGHSH, CDR2 LQKENI. CDR3 loop: CASSPSAGGPEQFF. The DNA for the CDR3 is TGTGCCAGCTCACCATCCGCGGGGGGGCCCGAGCAGTTCTTC.

This clonotype has more than one count but fewer than ten. The V gene is TRBV5-1, the J gene TRBJ2-1, with D unclear. This CDR3 spans 16 amino acids. Germline V gene data show CDR1 as SGHRS and CDR2 as YFSETQ. V was cut by 4 bases and J by 0 bases, with 14 bases left in between. Written as DNA, the CDR3 is TGCGCCAGCAGCACCCGGCCGGGCAGCTCCTACAATGAGCAGTTCTTC. This sequence encodes CASSTRPGSSYNEQFF.

The table lists this clonotype with a few counts. This chain connects TRBV11-2 to TRBJ1-5, with D unclear. The CDR3 length is 13 residues. Trimming took 5 bases from V and 7 from J, leaving 12 bases between them. CDR1 is SGHAT, CDR2 FQNNGV, per germline. The CDR3 region is CASSRDFGQPQHF. The CDR3 coding sequence is TGTGCCAGCAGCCGGGATTTTGGGCAGCCCCAGCATTTT.

This clonotype was seen ten or more times. V usage is TRBV7-2 and J usage is TRBJ1-1; a possible D gene is TRBD1 (5 bases). V was shortened by 1 base and J by 5 bases, with 11 bases between the two germline ends. Germline values: CDR1 SGHTA, CDR2 FQGNSA. This CDR3 has 14 amino acids. This CDR3 reads CASSLERGSTEAFF. For the CDR3, the DNA is TGTGCCAGCAGCTTAGAAAGGGGATCGACTGAAGCTTTCTTT.